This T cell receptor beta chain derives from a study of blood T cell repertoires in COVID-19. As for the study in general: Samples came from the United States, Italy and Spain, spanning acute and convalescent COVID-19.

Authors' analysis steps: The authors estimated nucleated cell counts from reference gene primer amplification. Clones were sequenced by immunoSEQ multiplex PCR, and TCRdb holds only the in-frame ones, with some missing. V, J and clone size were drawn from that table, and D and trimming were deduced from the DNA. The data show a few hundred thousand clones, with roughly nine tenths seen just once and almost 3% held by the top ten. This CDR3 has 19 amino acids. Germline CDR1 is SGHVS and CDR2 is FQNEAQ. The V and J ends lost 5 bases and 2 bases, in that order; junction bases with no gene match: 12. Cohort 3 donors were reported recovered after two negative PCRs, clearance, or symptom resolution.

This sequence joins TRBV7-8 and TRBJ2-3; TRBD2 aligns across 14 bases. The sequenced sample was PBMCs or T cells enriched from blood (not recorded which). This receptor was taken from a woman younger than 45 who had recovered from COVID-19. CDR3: CASSQRGLAGGFHTDTQYF. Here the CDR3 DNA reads TGTGCCAGCAGCCAGAGAGGACTAGCGGGGGGTTTCCACACAGATACGCAGTATTTT.